The 7 T cell receptor beta chains in this list originate from one sample, sequenced in a study of blood T cells in healthy people across ages. A second PCR of roughly 6 to 12 cycles used a sample-barcoded 5' primer and a J-beta primer mix. TCRdb re-called the 5' RACE reads with MiXCR, one entry per CDR3 protein. The repertoire consists of approximately 1.5 million distinct CDR3 sequences, with 35% to 45% occurring once and the leading ten covering about 4.1%. Sequenced input: blood. The receptors stem from a woman aged 18-30 years in good health.

The gene calls are TRBV4-3 and TRBJ2-7; D gene ambiguous. Germline V CDR1 and CDR2: LGHNA, YSLEER. CDR3 length equals 12 residues. V lost 2 bases and J 7 bases, leaving 9 bases between the germline ends. The CDR3 spells CASSQRNNEQYF. Written as DNA, the CDR3 is TGCGCCAGCAGCCAAAGAAACAATGAGCAGTACTTC.

This rearrangement joins TRBV12-3 or TRBV12-4 to TRBJ2-7, with no clear D. V shed 6 bases and J shed 2 bases, with 8 bases lying between them. CDR3 length equals 12 residues. Written as DNA, the CDR3 is TGTGCCAGCAGCCGGCATGCCTACGAGCAGTACTTC. It translates to CASSRHAYEQYF.

The rearrangement uses TRBV5-1 and TRBJ1-1; no clear D gene. The CDR3 contains 13 residues. The V gene lost 5 bases and the J gene lost 2 bases, with 10 bases spanning the gap. The germline V gene has CDR1 SGHRS and CDR2 YFSETQ. CDR3 loop: CASRAGSNTEAFF. The CDR3 bases are TGCGCCAGCAGGGCCGGGAGTAACACTGAAGCTTTCTTT.

The table lists this clonotype with a few counts. V usage is TRBV18 and J usage is TRBJ2-3; D ambiguous. Trimming pared 4 bases from V and 2 bases from J, leaving 13 bases between. This CDR3 comprises 15 residues. Germline assignment: CDR1 KGHSH and CDR2 LQKENI. The CDR3 DNA follows: TGTGCCAGCTCACTGGCCACTGGGTACACAGATACGCAGTATTTT. It specifies CASSLATGYTDTQYF.

The chain employs TRBV13 and TRBJ2-4, with D perhaps TRBD2 (5 bases). From germline, CDR1 is PRHDT and CDR2 FYEKMQ (reference sequence). There are 15 residues in the CDR3. The V gene lost 5 bases and the J gene lost 6 bases, with 17 bases spanning the gap. CDR3 sequence: CASSRGQRNANIQYF. CDR3 bases: TGTGCCAGCAGCCGCGGGCAGCGAAATGCAAACATTCAGTACTTC.

This clonotype was seen only a few times. J is TRBJ1-5 and V is TRBV20-1, with a weak D call TRBD1 (6 bases). The CDR3 is made up of 15 amino acids. V was cut by 3 bases and J by 0 bases, with 12 bases left in between. Germline CDR1 DFQATT, CDR2 SNEGSKA (reference sequence). In DNA form, the CDR3 reads TGCAGTGCTAGGGGAGGACAGAATAGCAATCAGCCCCAGCATTTT. Its protein is CSARGGQNSNQPQHF.

The chain is built from TRBV5-6 and TRBJ2-1; 9 nucleotides agree with TRBD1. The end of the DNA aligns better with TRBJ2-7, so the J call may be wrong. The germline gives CDR1 SGHDT, CDR2 YYEEEE. The CDR3 covers 16 residues. The CDR3 bases are TGTGCCAGCAGCTGGTGGGACAGGGACTCCTACAATGAGCAGTACTTC. It specifies CASSWWDRDSYNEQYF.